Listed here is a single T cell receptor beta chain. The protocol was immunoSEQ multiplex PCR, while the TCRdb copy is restricted to in-frame clones and leaves out a portion. The data show over 300,000 clones, with 80% to 90% seen just once and 15% to 20% held by the top ten. The source of the sample is a study of shared clonotypes between healthy human individuals. The V gene's germline CDR1 is MNHEY and CDR2 SMNVEV (reference sequence). This CDR3 is 14 amino acids long. Trimming stripped 3 bases from V and 0 bases from J, with 9 bases between. This chain joins TRBV27 and TRBJ2-7; no reliable D call. Input material: memory CD8+ T cells sorted from blood. Sample subset: CD45RO+ cells pooled with CCR7-negative TemRA cells. This TCR was recovered from a man between 18 and 35 years old in good health. CDR3 sequence: CASSFESGSYEQYF. In nucleotides, the CDR3 is TGTGCCAGCAGTTTTGAGTCGGGCTCCTACGAGCAGTACTTC.